This TCR beta chain is drawn from a study of cytotoxic CD8 clonotypes in ibrutinib-treated CLL. Study as a whole: Partial response occurred in 24 patients and complete response in 2; at median approximately 71 months, around 14 remained remitted and about twelve progressed.

The method was immunoSEQ multiplex PCR; TCRdb's version includes in-frame clones alone and lacks a portion of them. The table shows approximately 130,000 clones, with approximately 80% occurring only once. Notes on the study in general: Baseline levels of clonality went above those of age-matched healthy donors and moved with circulating CD8+ T-cell counts.

This clone has a handful of counts. The antigen remains unidentified. The sample consisted of PBMCs, taken after 24 months of ibrutinib treatment. The source of this sequence is a human donor with chronic lymphocytic leukemia.

The CDR3 sequence: CASSFSIGEQYF. The CDR3 DNA is TGTGCCAGCAGTTTTTCGATCGGCGAGCAGTACTTC. The gene calls are TRBV28 and TRBJ2-7; D is undetermined. Germline CDR1 reads MDHEN; CDR2 reads SYDVKM. The CDR3 totals 12 residues. The V and J ends lost 3 bases and 6 bases respectively, with 9 bases between them.